The 18 T cell receptor beta chains below come from one sample, sequenced in a study of vaccination effects on CD4 cells after COVID-19. No antigens are known for them. On approximately day 9 of culture, CD4+ T cells were separated out. Assay: immunoSEQ multiplex PCR; the TCRdb copy retains only in-frame clones and omits some. The sample holds tens of thousands of clones, roughly 79% seen once. The sample consisted of CD4+ T cells from PBMCs cultured without peptide, taken before COVID-19 vaccination. Receptors originate from a human donor who received a COVID-19 vaccine.

This clone has more than one count but fewer than ten. The genes are TRBV13 and TRBJ1-3; D possibly corresponds to TRBD1 (5 bases). Trimming pared 2 bases from V and 2 bases from J, leaving 19 bases between. The CDR3 runs 18 residues. CDR1 is PRHDT and CDR2 is FYEKMQ in the germline V gene (reference sequence). The CDR3 protein is CASSLSGRVPGAGNTIYF. DNA for the CDR3: TGTGCCAGCAGCTTATCAGGGCGGGTTCCTGGGGCTGGAAACACCATATATTTT. The full variable domain, in which reference TRBV13 and TRBJ1-3 provide the parts outside the CDR3, is AAGVIQSPRHLIKEKRETATLKCYPIPRHDTVYWYQQGPGQDPQFLISFYEKMQSDKGSIPDRFSAQQFSDYHSELNMSSLELGDSALYFCASSLSGRVPGAGNTIYFGEGSWLTVV.

The chain employs TRBV19 and TRBJ2-7; perhaps D is TRBD1 or TRBD2 (5 bases each). CDR1 and CDR2 (germline): LNHDA, SQIVND (reference sequence). V shed 1 base and J shed 5 bases, with 12 bases lying between them. CDR3 length equals 14 residues. CDR3 protein: CASSIGGVRNEQYF. The CDR3 bases are TGTGCCAGTAGTATAGGAGGGGTTCGAAACGAGCAGTACTTC. The entire variable domain, with the rest obtained from reference TRBV19 and TRBJ2-7, is as follows: DGGITQSPKYLFRKEGQNVTLSCEQNLNHDAMYWYRQDPGQGLRLIYYSQIVNDFQKGDIAEGYSVSREKKESFPLTVTSAQKNPTAFYLCASSIGGVRNEQYFGPGTRLTVT.

J is TRBJ1-1 and V is TRBV9; possible D gene TRBD1, 5 bases. CDR1 is SGDLS, CDR2 YYNGEE, per germline. V was cut by 4 bases and J by 1 base, with 14 bases left in between. The CDR3 runs 15 residues. The CDR3, as DNA: TGTGCCAGCAGCCCCTCCTGGGGCGAGAACACTGAAGCTTTCTTT. It specifies CASSPSWGENTEAFF.

The rearrangement joins TRBV30 to TRBJ1-4; D unresolved. The CDR3 extends over 14 amino acids. V lost 0 bases and J lost 7, with 12 bases in between. CDR1 and CDR2 from the germline V gene are GTSNPN and SVGIG (reference sequence). The CDR3 region is CAWSVTGGSEKLFF. CDR3 coding DNA: TGTGCCTGGAGTGTTACCGGCGGGAGTGAAAAACTGTTTTTT.

This chain joins TRBV23-1 and TRBJ2-5; possible D gene TRBD1, 5 bases. TRBV23-1 is assigned to the ORF class and has an uncertain function. The ends were cut back, 8 bases at V and 5 bases at J, with 12 bases in the middle. The CDR3 contains 12 residues. CDR3 bases: TGCGCCAGCCCCTCAGGGAAGGAGACCCAGTACTTC. Amino acids: CASPSGKETQYF.

This sequence joins TRBV7-9 and TRBJ1-2; possible D gene TRBD1, 6 bases. With 5 bases removed from V and 6 bases from J, the gap between germline ends came to 19 bases. The CDR3 is 15 amino acids. The germline gives CDR1 SEHNR, CDR2 FQNEAQ (reference sequence). CDR3 region: CASSPPLTGWNGYTF. The CDR3 DNA reads as TGTGCCAGCAGCCCCCCCCTTACAGGGTGGAATGGCTACACCTTC.

This chain connects TRBV7-2 to TRBJ1-5; D not resolved. The CDR3 runs 13 residues. V was cut by 2 bases and J by 3 bases, with 5 bases left in between. Germline V CDR1 and CDR2: SGHTA, FQGNSA. CDR3 loop: CASSLTNNQPQHF. In DNA form, the CDR3 reads TGTGCCAGCAGCTTAACAAACAATCAGCCCCAGCATTTT.

The chain links TRBV28 to TRBJ1-4, with D unclear. With 3 bases removed from V and 0 bases from J, the gap between germline ends came to 11 bases. Per the germline V gene, CDR1 is MDHEN and CDR2 is SYDVKM. This CDR3 region has 16 residues. This CDR3 reads CASSFGIQTTNEKLFF. The CDR3 nucleotides read TGTGCCAGCAGTTTTGGTATCCAGACAACTAATGAAAAACTGTTTTTT.

The chain links TRBV9 to TRBJ1-2; 8 nucleotides line up with TRBD1. V lost 2 bases, J lost 8 bases, and 11 bases stayed unmatched. Germline V CDR1 and CDR2: SGDLS, YYNGEE. The CDR3 runs to 15 residues. CDR3 sequence reads: CASSVDPGQAVGYTF. The CDR3 coding sequence is TGTGCCAGCAGCGTGGACCCGGGACAGGCCGTCGGCTACACCTTC.

The rearrangement uses TRBV12-2 and TRBJ1-2. TRBV12-2 is assigned pseudogene status. The CDR3 is made up of 19 amino acids. In nucleotides, the CDR3 is TGTGCAAGTCGCTTAGCGCTGGCCAAGAGGGCTGCGTCTTATAATGGCTACACCTTC. Translated, it gives CASRLALAKRAASYNGYTF.

J is TRBJ1-3 and V is TRBV28; D remains ambiguous. Trimming removed 2 bases at V and 3 bases at J, with 2 bases between. Looked up from germline, CDR1 is MDHEN and CDR2 is SYDVKM. This CDR3 region has 12 residues. The CDR3 sequence is CASSLSGNTIYF. As DNA, the CDR3 is TGTGCCAGCAGTTTAAGTGGAAACACCATATATTTT.

Only a few counts were recorded for this clone. The rearrangement joins TRBV20-1 to TRBJ1-1; D is unresolved. V lost 6 bases and J 1 base, leaving 6 bases between the germline ends. Germline V gene sequence: CDR1 DFQATT, CDR2 SNEGSKA (reference sequence). The CDR3 extends over 11 amino acids. CDR3 sequence: CSAETNTEAFF. CDR3 DNA sequence: TGCAGTGCAGAGACGAACACTGAAGCTTTCTTT.

The chain links TRBV7-2 to TRBJ1-6, with 7 nucleotides matching TRBD1. The CDR3 length is 18 residues. From germline, CDR1 is SGHTA and CDR2 FQGNSA. V dropped 2 bases and J dropped 8; count of bases not matched to a gene: 15. The CDR3 DNA follows: TGTGCCAGCAGCTTAAGGGGGCGGCCCAGACGCGGTTATTCACCCCTCCACTTT. As protein: CASSLRGRPRRGYSPLHF.

The chain links TRBV30 to TRBJ1-6; D call uncertain. Germline V lookup: CDR1 GTSNPN, CDR2 SVGIG (reference sequence). V lost 1 base, J lost 9 bases, and 10 bases lay in between. This CDR3 is 13 amino acids long. CDR3 loop: CAWSEGDASPLHF. Written as DNA, the CDR3 is TGTGCCTGGAGTGAAGGTGATGCTTCACCCCTCCACTTT.

The chain recombines TRBV29-1 with TRBJ1-1; the match to TRBD1 covers 7 bases. Looked up from germline, CDR1 is SQVTM and CDR2 is ANQGSEA. The CDR3 covers 12 residues. Trimming at V came to 5 bases and at J to 7 bases, leaving 7 bases not matched to a gene. CDR3 nucleotide sequence: TGCAGCGTTAGACGGTGGGACAGTGAAGCTTTCTTT. The encoded protein is CSVRRWDSEAFF. The full variable domain, its missing parts supplied by reference TRBV29-1 and TRBJ1-1, is SAVISQKPSRDICQRGTSLTIQCQVDSQVTMMFWYRQQPGQSLTLIATANQGSEATYESGFVIDKFPISRPNLTFSTLTVSNMSPEDSSIYLCSVRRWDSEAFFGQGTRLTVV.

The rearrangement links TRBV15 to TRBJ1-2; the match to TRBD1 covers 12 bases. The ends lost 8 bases at V and 3 bases at J; junction bases unmatched: 13. This CDR3 contains 17 residues. Germline V lookup: CDR1 LNHNV, CDR2 YYDKDF (reference sequence). In DNA, the CDR3 is TGTGCCACCTCCACGGGGACAGGGGGCGGTATCTACTATGGCTACACCTTC. Protein product: CATSTGTGGGIYYGYTF.

The gene calls are TRBV7-2 and TRBJ2-1; D is ambiguous. Per the germline V gene, CDR1 is SGHTA and CDR2 is FQGNSA. CDR3 size: 12 residues. Trimming removed 3 bases at V and 5 bases at J, with 5 bases between. CDR3 loop: CASSFGNNEQFF. In DNA, the CDR3 is TGTGCCAGCAGCTTCGGAAACAATGAGCAGTTCTTC.

J is TRBJ2-2 and V is TRBV5-4; TRBD2 matches 7 bases. Germline CDR1 SGHNT, CDR2 YYREEE (reference sequence). The J segment lost 5 bases and the V segment lost 4 bases, leaving 5 bases of the junction unmatched. CDR3 length equals 14 residues. The CDR3 nucleotides are TGTGCCAGCAGCACCCTCGGGAGGACCGGGGAGCTGTTTTTT. Its protein is CASSTLGRTGELFF.